This T cell receptor (beta chain) was recorded in a study of blood T cell repertoires in COVID-19. Turning to the study itself: Sources were T cells, B-cell-depleted T cells, or PBMCs; the material itself was cDNA or gDNA.

The CDR3 has 13 amino acids. Trimming shortened V by 4 bases and J by 9 bases, and 13 bases separated the two germline ends. Germline CDR1 and CDR2: LNHDA and SQIVND (reference sequence). Participants spanned ages roughly 18 to 95 years and resided in fewer than 30 US areas. TCRdb's table, derived via immunoSEQ multiplex PCR, lists solely in-frame clones and lacks some. This table has about 220,000 clones, roughly 80% appearing once. The chain has TRBV19 and TRBJ1-5; D is undetermined. What was sequenced was PBMCs or T cells enriched from blood (not recorded which). The clonotype originates from a woman in her thirties or forties with acute COVID-19. The CDR3 DNA sequence: TGTGCCAGTAGTACCCCGGGGAGAGCGCCCCAGCATTTT. As protein: CASSTPGRAPQHF.